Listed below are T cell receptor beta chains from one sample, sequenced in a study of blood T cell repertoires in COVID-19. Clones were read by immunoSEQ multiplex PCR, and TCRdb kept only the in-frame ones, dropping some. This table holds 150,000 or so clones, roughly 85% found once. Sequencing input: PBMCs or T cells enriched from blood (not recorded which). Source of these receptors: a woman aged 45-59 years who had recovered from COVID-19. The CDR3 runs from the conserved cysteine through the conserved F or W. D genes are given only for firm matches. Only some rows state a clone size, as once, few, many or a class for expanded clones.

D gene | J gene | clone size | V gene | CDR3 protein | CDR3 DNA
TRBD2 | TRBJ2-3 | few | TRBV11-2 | CASSLAPAGASTDTQYF | TGTGCCAGCAGCTTAGCCCCTGCGGGAGCTAGCACAGATACGCAGTATTTT
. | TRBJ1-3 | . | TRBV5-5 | CASSLEQVSGNTIYF | TGTGCCAGCAGCTTGGAACAAGTCTCTGGAAACACCATATATTTT
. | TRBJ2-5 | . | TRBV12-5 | CASGFGETQYF | TGTGCTAGTGGTTTCGGAGAGACCCAGTACTTC
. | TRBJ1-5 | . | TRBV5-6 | CASSFQGGNQPQHF | TGTGCCAGCAGCTTTCAGGGTGGCAATCAGCCCCAGCATTTT
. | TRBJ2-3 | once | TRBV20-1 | CSASRGDTQYF | TGCAGTGCTAGTCGGGGTGATACGCAGTATTTT
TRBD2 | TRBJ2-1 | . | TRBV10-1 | CASSAVAGDNEQFF | TGCGCCAGCAGCGCGGTAGCGGGAGACAATGAGCAGTTCTTC
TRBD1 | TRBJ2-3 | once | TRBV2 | CASRDRGATDTQYF | TGTGCCAGCAGGGACAGGGGCGCTACAGATACGCAGTATTTT
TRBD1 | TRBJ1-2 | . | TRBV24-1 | CATSDLGTGWGVSGYTF | TGTGCCACCAGTGATTTGGGGACAGGGTGGGGTGTTAGTGGCTACACCTTC
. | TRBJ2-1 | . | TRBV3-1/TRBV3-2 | CASSQDLVLSYNEQFF | TGTGCCAGCAGCCAAGATCTCGTTCTATCCTACAATGAGCAGTTCTTC
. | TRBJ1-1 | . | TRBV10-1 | CASRSQVNTEAFF | TGCGCCAGCAGGTCGCAGGTGAACACTGAAGCTTTCTTT
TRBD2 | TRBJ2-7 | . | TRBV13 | CASTVAGGHYEQYF | TGTGCCAGCACCGTTGCGGGGGGGCACTACGAGCAGTACTTC
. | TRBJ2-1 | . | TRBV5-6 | CASSSASSPRGEQFF | TGTGCCAGCAGCTCTGCCTCCTCTCCGCGGGGTGAGCAGTTCTTC
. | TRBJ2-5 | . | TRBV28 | CASSNPGTYQETQYF | TGTGCCAGCAGCAACCCCGGGACTTATCAAGAGACCCAGTACTTC
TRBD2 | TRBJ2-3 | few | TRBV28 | CASSSSGLAGGSTDTQYF | TGTGCCAGCAGTTCCTCGGGACTAGCGGGAGGGAGCACAGATACGCAGTATTTT
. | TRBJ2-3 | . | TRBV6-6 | CASSYSGSASTDTQYF | TGTGCCAGCAGTTACTCTGGTAGCGCTAGCACAGATACGCAGTATTTT
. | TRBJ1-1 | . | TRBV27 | CASSRGTATEAFF | TGTGCCAGCAGTAGGGGGACCGCCACTGAAGCTTTCTTT
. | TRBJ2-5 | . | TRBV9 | CASNPGSGRGTQYF | TGTGCCAGCAACCCGGGGTCTGGAAGAGGGACCCAGTACTTC
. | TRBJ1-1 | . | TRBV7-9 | CASSLQTGNTEAFF | TGTGCCAGCAGCTTACAGACGGGGAACACTGAAGCTTTCTTT
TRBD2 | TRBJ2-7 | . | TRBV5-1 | CASSWGGEQYF | TGCGCCAGCAGCTGGGGGGGCGAGCAGTACTTC
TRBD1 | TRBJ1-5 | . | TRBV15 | CATSRDREGASGQPQHF | TGTGCCACCAGCAGAGATCGGGAGGGGGCAAGCGGACAGCCCCAGCATTTT
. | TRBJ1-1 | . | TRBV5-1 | CASSLEQGFNTEAFF | TGCGCCAGCAGCTTGGAACAGGGCTTTAACACTGAAGCTTTCTTT
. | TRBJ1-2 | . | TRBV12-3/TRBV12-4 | CASSLMAERGYTF | TGTGCCAGCAGTTTAATGGCGGAGAGGGGCTACACCTTC
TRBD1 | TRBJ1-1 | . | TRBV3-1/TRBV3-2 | CASSQATGGRSNTEAFF | TGTGCCAGCAGCCAAGCGACAGGGGGCAGATCGAACACTGAAGCTTTCTTT
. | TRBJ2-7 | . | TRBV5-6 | CASSFEGLVYEQYF | TGTGCCAGCAGCTTTGAGGGTTTAGTCTACGAGCAGTACTTC
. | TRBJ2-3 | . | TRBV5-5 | CASSLEGVKRGDTDTQYF | TGTGCCAGCAGCTTGGAGGGGGTGAAGCGGGGAGACACAGATACGCAGTATTTT
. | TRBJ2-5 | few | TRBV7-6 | CASSPGQKETQYF | TGTGCCAGCAGCCCCGGACAGAAAGAGACCCAGTACTTC
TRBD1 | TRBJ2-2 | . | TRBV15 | CATSIGQGAGELFF | TGTGCCACCAGCATAGGGCAGGGGGCCGGGGAGCTGTTTTTT
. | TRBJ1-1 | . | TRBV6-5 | CASSYKPGTEAFF | TGTGCCAGCAGTTATAAACCCGGGACTGAAGCTTTCTTT
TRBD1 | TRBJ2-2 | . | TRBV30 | CAWLGQGATGELFF | TGTGCCTGGCTAGGACAGGGGGCGACCGGGGAGCTGTTTTTT
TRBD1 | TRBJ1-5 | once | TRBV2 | CASREDRAGNQPQHF | TGTGCCAGCAGAGAGGACAGGGCGGGCAATCAGCCCCAGCATTTT
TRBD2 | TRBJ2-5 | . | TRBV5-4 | CASSLEASGSGETQYF | TGTGCCAGCAGCTTGGAGGCTAGCGGGAGCGGAGAGACCCAGTACTTC
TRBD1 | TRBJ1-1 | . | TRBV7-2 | CASSLNRGRYTEAFF | TGTGCCAGCAGCCTGAACAGGGGGCGCTACACTGAAGCTTTCTTT
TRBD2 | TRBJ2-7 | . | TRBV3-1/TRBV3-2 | CASSQAGGYEQYF | TGTGCCAGCAGCCAAGCGGGGGGCTACGAGCAGTACTTC
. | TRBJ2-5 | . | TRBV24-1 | CATSRGGRAQYF | TGTGCCACCAGTCGAGGCGGGCGGGCCCAGTACTTC
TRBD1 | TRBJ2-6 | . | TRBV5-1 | CASSLGTGISGANVLTF | TGCGCCAGCAGCTTAGGGACAGGGATCTCTGGGGCCAACGTCCTGACTTTC
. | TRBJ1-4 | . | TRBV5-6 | CASSLGSNEKLFF | TGTGCCAGCAGCCTCGGGTCTAATGAAAAACTGTTTTTT
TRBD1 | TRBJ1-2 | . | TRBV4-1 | CASSAPGQGAGYTF | TGCGCCAGCAGCGCGCCGGGACAGGGGGCTGGCTACACCTTC
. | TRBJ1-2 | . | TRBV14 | CASSHRGSYGYTF | TGTGCCAGCAGCCATAGGGGTTCCTATGGCTACACCTTC
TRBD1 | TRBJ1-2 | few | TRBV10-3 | CAISEGDRGPANYGYTF | TGTGCCATCAGTGAGGGGGACAGGGGCCCCGCTAACTATGGCTACACCTTC
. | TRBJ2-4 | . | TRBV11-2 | CAVGTGSGENIQYF | TGTGCCGTGGGAACCGGGAGTGGCGAAAACATTCAGTACTTC
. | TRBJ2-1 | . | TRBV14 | CASSQDLATALDEQFF | TGTGCCAGCAGCCAAGATCTTGCTACCGCCCTCGATGAGCAGTTCTTC
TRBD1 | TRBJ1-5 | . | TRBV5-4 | CASSSDRGVGQPQHF | TGTGCCAGCAGCTCGGACAGGGGAGTAGGTCAGCCCCAGCATTTT
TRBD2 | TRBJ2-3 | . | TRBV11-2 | CASSLRLAGGTDTQYF | TGTGCCAGCAGCCTCCGACTAGCGGGGGGGACAGATACGCAGTATTTT
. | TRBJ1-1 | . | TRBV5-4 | CASSLLRNTEAFF | TGTGCCAGCAGCTTGTTGAGGAACACTGAAGCTTTCTTT
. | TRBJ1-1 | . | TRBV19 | CASSIDTFQSFF | TGTGCCAGTAGTATCGACACTTTTCAGTCCTTCTTT
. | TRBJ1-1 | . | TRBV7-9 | CASSLAAGPNTEAFF | TGTGCCAGCAGCTTAGCAGCAGGGCCAAACACTGAAGCTTTCTTT
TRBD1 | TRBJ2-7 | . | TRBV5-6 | CASSFGTGIRAEQYF | TGTGCCAGCAGCTTCGGGACAGGGATACGGGCCGAGCAGTACTTC
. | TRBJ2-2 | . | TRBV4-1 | CASSQGGGVKTGELFF | TGCGCCAGCAGCCAAGGTGGCGGGGTTAAGACCGGGGAGCTGTTTTTT
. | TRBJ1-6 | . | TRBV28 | CASSLGGSYNSPLHF | TGTGCCAGCAGTTTAGGAGGCTCCTATAATTCACCCCTCCACTTT
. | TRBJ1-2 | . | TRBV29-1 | CSVERGGGYGYTF | TGCAGCGTTGAACGCGGGGGGGGCTATGGCTACACCTTC
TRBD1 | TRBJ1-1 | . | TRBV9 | CASSRLTGAYTEAFF | TGTGCCAGCAGCAGACTGACAGGGGCGTATACTGAAGCTTTCTTT
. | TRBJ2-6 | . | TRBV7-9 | CASSPGHTTSSGANVLTF | TGTGCCAGCAGCCCGGGACACACCACCAGCTCTGGGGCCAACGTCCTGACTTTC
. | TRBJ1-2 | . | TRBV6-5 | CASSSVGGPNYGYTF | TGTGCCAGCAGTAGTGTTGGAGGGCCTAACTATGGCTACACCTTC
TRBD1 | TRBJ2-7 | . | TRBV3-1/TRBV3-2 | CASSQGGQVVGYEQYF | TGTGCCAGCAGCCAAGGGGGACAGGTTGTTGGCTACGAGCAGTACTTC
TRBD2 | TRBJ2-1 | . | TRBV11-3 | CASSSSSGRYNEQFF | TGTGCCAGCAGCTCCTCTAGCGGGAGGTACAATGAGCAGTTCTTC
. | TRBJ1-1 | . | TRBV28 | CASSLTEIQGFNFMNTEAFF | TGTGCCAGCAGTCTGACAGAAATACAGGGCTTTAACTTCATGAACACTGAAGCTTTCTTT
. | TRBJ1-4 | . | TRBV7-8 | CASSSNPTGLGEKLFF | TGTGCCAGCAGCTCGAACCCGACAGGCTTGGGTGAAAAACTGTTTTTT
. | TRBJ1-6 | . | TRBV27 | CASSLDIPSSYNSPLHF | TGTGCCAGCAGTTTAGACATCCCGAGCTCCTATAATTCACCCCTCCACTTT
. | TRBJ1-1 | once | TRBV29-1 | CSVDEGAYEAFF | TGCAGCGTTGATGAAGGAGCTTATGAAGCTTTCTTT